This is a list of T cell receptor beta chains from one sample in a study of shared clonotypes between healthy human individuals. Libraries were prepared by immunoSEQ multiplex PCR; TCRdb keeps only in-frame clonotypes and omits some of them. Among approximately 1,000,000 clones listed, around 77% were seen once. Sequenced input: memory CD4+ T cells from PBMCs. Source of these receptors: a man younger than 35 in good health. Some clones in this sample may be carry-over from other donors' samples. Each CDR3 is given with its conserved first and last residue. Each record gives: CDR3 protein, V gene, J gene.

CDR3 protein: CATSTRPSGANVLTF; V gene: TRBV15; J gene: TRBJ2-6
CDR3 protein: CASSPQNGSYEQYF; V gene: TRBV18; J gene: TRBJ2-7
CDR3 protein: CASTTSGLYYEQYF; V gene: TRBV6-5; J gene: TRBJ2-7
CDR3 protein: CASSLAYQPFTDTQYF; V gene: TRBV7-2; J gene: TRBJ2-3
CDR3 protein: CASSPWGTTDTQYF; V gene: TRBV5-1; J gene: TRBJ2-3
CDR3 protein: CASSPPPSGRAIGELFF; V gene: TRBV7-9; J gene: TRBJ2-2
CDR3 protein: CASSYFTGAGGEQYF; V gene: TRBV6-5; J gene: TRBJ2-7
CDR3 protein: CASSLVLAGLSEQFF; V gene: TRBV5-8; J gene: TRBJ2-1
CDR3 protein: CASSLSWGRMNTEAFF; V gene: TRBV5-8; J gene: TRBJ1-1
CDR3 protein: CASSLATGSEQYF; V gene: TRBV5-1; J gene: TRBJ2-7
CDR3 protein: CASSHLGLAGDGELFF; V gene: TRBV4-1; J gene: TRBJ2-2
CDR3 protein: CAWRYMTEAFF; V gene: TRBV30; J gene: TRBJ1-1
CDR3 protein: CAVSGRASYEQYF; V gene: TRBV30; J gene: TRBJ2-7
CDR3 protein: CASSATGASNQPQHF; V gene: TRBV5-1; J gene: TRBJ1-5
CDR3 protein: CASSPPGGEQYF; V gene: TRBV28; J gene: TRBJ2-7
CDR3 protein: CASSPKTGETYGYTF; V gene: TRBV7-8; J gene: TRBJ1-2
CDR3 protein: CASTLSRGLRDTQYF; V gene: TRBV27; J gene: TRBJ2-3
CDR3 protein: CASSFHRGTWEKLFF; V gene: TRBV7-3; J gene: TRBJ1-4
CDR3 protein: CASRRGGTDDQPQHF; V gene: TRBV2; J gene: TRBJ1-5
CDR3 protein: CASSAGVAGYNEQFF; V gene: TRBV6-1; J gene: TRBJ2-1
CDR3 protein: CASSSHRLGQGWYEQYF; V gene: TRBV11-2; J gene: TRBJ2-7
CDR3 protein: CATSRDRSEQYF; V gene: TRBV15; J gene: TRBJ2-7
CDR3 protein: CASSTWTGGVFSGYTF; V gene: TRBV27; J gene: TRBJ1-2
CDR3 protein: CASSVAPPGENTEAFF; V gene: TRBV9; J gene: TRBJ1-1
CDR3 protein: CASSFLALTSTDTQYF; V gene: TRBV5-1; J gene: TRBJ2-3
CDR3 protein: CASTRGGEEKLFF; V gene: TRBV2; J gene: TRBJ1-4
CDR3 protein: CASSSTGASYGYTF; V gene: TRBV6-6; J gene: TRBJ1-2
CDR3 protein: CASSPPTSGGADTQYF; V gene: TRBV5-4; J gene: TRBJ2-3
CDR3 protein: CASSVGLAGEQDTQYF; V gene: TRBV2; J gene: TRBJ2-3
CDR3 protein: CASAWTSGSNEQFF; V gene: TRBV19; J gene: TRBJ2-1
CDR3 protein: CAIVSGQQTEAFF; V gene: TRBV10-3; J gene: TRBJ1-1
CDR3 protein: CASSPPGTGVAEAFF; V gene: TRBV18; J gene: TRBJ1-1
CDR3 protein: CASRPRGSKAQHF; V gene: TRBV6-1; J gene: TRBJ1-5
CDR3 protein: CASSGGGRDRPYSNQPQHF; V gene: TRBV9; J gene: TRBJ1-5
CDR3 protein: CASPNPGLRTEAFF; V gene: TRBV27; J gene: TRBJ1-1
CDR3 protein: CAQGRTRETQYF; V gene: TRBV30; J gene: TRBJ2-5
CDR3 protein: CASSLTNTEAFF; V gene: TRBV5-6; J gene: TRBJ1-1
CDR3 protein: CASSQDRDMSTAQYF; V gene: TRBV4-2; J gene: TRBJ2-5
CDR3 protein: CASSASDSANYGYTF; V gene: TRBV28; J gene: TRBJ1-2
CDR3 protein: CASSQAGGRINTEAFF; V gene: TRBV4-1; J gene: TRBJ1-1
CDR3 protein: CASSLAPGPETQYF; V gene: TRBV7-8; J gene: TRBJ2-5
CDR3 protein: CATAETTGGSYEQYF; V gene: TRBV6-5; J gene: TRBJ2-7
CDR3 protein: CASSPPGREQYF; V gene: TRBV28; J gene: TRBJ2-7
CDR3 protein: CASTNYRAGNEKLFF; V gene: TRBV6-1; J gene: TRBJ1-4
CDR3 protein: CASSQELASTDTQYF; V gene: TRBV4-1; J gene: TRBJ2-3
CDR3 protein: CASSLKQDNYGYTF; V gene: TRBV5-1; J gene: TRBJ1-2
CDR3 protein: CASSPPDSGEKLFF; V gene: TRBV5-1; J gene: TRBJ1-4
CDR3 protein: CASSPTGNSNQPQHF; V gene: TRBV28; J gene: TRBJ1-5
CDR3 protein: CASSSGGTAQGYTF; V gene: TRBV28; J gene: TRBJ1-2
CDR3 protein: CASSPGGIDYGYTF; V gene: TRBV27; J gene: TRBJ1-2
CDR3 protein: CAGWTGYGYTF; V gene: TRBV19; J gene: TRBJ1-2
CDR3 protein: CASSLVPGQFNEQFF; V gene: TRBV5-1; J gene: TRBJ2-1
CDR3 protein: CASSSRTGGENYGYTF; V gene: TRBV7-9; J gene: TRBJ1-2
CDR3 protein: CASSLEGYTLIF; V gene: TRBV5-1; J gene: TRBJ2-1
CDR3 protein: CASSPRGLAEETQYF; V gene: TRBV28; J gene: TRBJ2-5
CDR3 protein: CASSFRTSANYGYTF; V gene: TRBV28; J gene: TRBJ1-2
CDR3 protein: CASSPSSVWETQYF; V gene: TRBV27; J gene: TRBJ2-5
CDR3 protein: CASSQDPRNTGELFF; V gene: TRBV4-3; J gene: TRBJ2-2
CDR3 protein: CASSFGLAGVPGGGNEQYF; V gene: TRBV5-1; J gene: TRBJ2-7
CDR3 protein: CASSVGGPMNTEAFF; V gene: TRBV9; J gene: TRBJ1-1